This T cell receptor beta chain was captured by sequencing in a study of T-cell reconstitution after alpha-beta-depleted transplantation in children. The CDR3 runs to 13 residues. V lost 7 bases and J 3 bases, leaving 10 bases between the germline ends. The germline V gene encodes CDR1 LNHDA and CDR2 SQIVND (reference sequence). A TCRbeta library incorporating unique molecular identifiers was prepared. TCRdb itself ran the PCR reads through MiXCR, one entry per CDR3 protein. The data show about 78,000 distinct CDR3 sequences, 11% to 15% seen once. This clonotype has just a few counts. What it binds is unknown. General study findings and limits: At one year after transplant, newly produced T cells mostly accounted for T-cell counts and diversity. At around two months after transplant, the alpha-beta T cells were reportedly derived from several hundred expanded clones that came from non-depleted graft cells. Elevated TCRbeta diversity at day 60 was traced, in some patients, to surviving recipient T cells and thymic progenitors.

The rearrangement links TRBV19 to TRBJ2-1, with D tentatively TRBD2 (7 bases). Source: PBMCs, mostly from graft donor cells, taken 180 days after TCRalphabeta/CD19-depleted stem cell transplant. The receptor comes from a male patient between 2 and 9 years old who had a stem cell transplant for acute lymphoblastic leukemia, so the T cells may come from the graft donor. The CDR3 DNA follows: TGTGCCAGTAACGGGGGGCACTACAATGAGCAGTTCTTC. Protein sequence: CASNGGHYNEQFF.